The sample holds a few counts of the clone carrying this TCR beta chain. Profiling relied on immunoSEQ multiplex PCR, and the TCRdb table lists in-frame clones only, not all of them. The sample lists over 45,000 clones, approximately 90% occurring once. CDR3 size: 15 residues. Germline V CDR1 and CDR2: SEHNR, FQNEAQ (reference sequence). V shed 1 base and J 4 bases; nucleotides not matched to a gene: 5. This entry is derived from a study of blood T cell repertoires in COVID-19. In the study overall: The United States, Italy and Spain provided the acute and convalescent COVID-19 samples. T cells, B-cell-depleted T cells, or PBMCs provided the cDNA or gDNA that served as material.

The source of this sequence is a woman older than 75 with acute or convalescent COVID-19. The V and J genes are TRBV7-9 and TRBJ2-7; 9 bases are a match to TRBD2. The sequencing sample was made of peripheral blood. The CDR3 loop is CASSLGASGAYEQYF. CDR3 DNA: TGTGCCAGCAGCTTAGGAGCTAGCGGGGCATACGAGCAGTACTTC. Full variable domain (remainder filled in from reference TRBV7-9 and TRBJ2-7): DTGVSQNPRHKITKRGQNVTFRCDPISEHNRLYWYRQTLGQGPEFLTYFQNEAQLEKSRLLSDRFSAERPKGSFSTLEIQRTEQGDSAMYLCASSLGASGAYEQYFGPGTRLTVT.